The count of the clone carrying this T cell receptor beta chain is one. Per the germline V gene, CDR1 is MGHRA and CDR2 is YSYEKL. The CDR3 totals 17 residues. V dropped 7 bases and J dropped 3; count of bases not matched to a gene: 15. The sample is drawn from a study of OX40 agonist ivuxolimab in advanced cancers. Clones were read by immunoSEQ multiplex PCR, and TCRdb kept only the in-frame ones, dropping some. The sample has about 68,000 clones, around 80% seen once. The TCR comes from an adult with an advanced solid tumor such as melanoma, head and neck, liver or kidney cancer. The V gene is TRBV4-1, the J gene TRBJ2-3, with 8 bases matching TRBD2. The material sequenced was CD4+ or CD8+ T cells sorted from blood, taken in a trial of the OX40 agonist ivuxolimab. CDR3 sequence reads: CASKMRWGGRLTDTQYF. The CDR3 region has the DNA TGCGCCAGCAAAATGAGGTGGGGCGGGAGGCTAACAGATACGCAGTATTTT.